This T cell receptor (beta chain) was recovered during a study of human T cells and chemical hapten exposure. Sample time point: healthy volunteer bleed at 2 weeks. The template was total RNA from unfractionated whole blood. This clonotype has at least ten counts. In germline, CDR1 is SQVTM, CDR2 ANQGSEA. J was trimmed by 1 base and V by 1 base; bases with no gene match: 6. This CDR3 comprises 16 residues. TCRdb re-called the RACE reads with MiXCR, one entry per CDR3 protein. Of around 130,000 distinct CDR3 sequences in the sample, approximately 10% are singletons; the top ten hold approximately 1.6%. The chain is built from TRBV29-1 and TRBJ2-1, with 8 nucleotides matching TRBD2. Sequenced material: whole blood. This clonotype originated in a male donor in good health. Some clones in this sample may be carry-over from other donors' samples. CDR3 sequence: CSVEVAGWVSYNEQFF. Written as DNA, the CDR3 is TGCAGCGTTGAAGTAGCGGGATGGGTATCCTACAATGAGCAGTTCTTC.